The entry below gives a single T cell receptor (beta chain) sequence along with its context. Its antigen is as yet unknown. This PCR relied on a set of 60 Vbeta primers and 13 Jbeta primers. The protocol was immunoSEQ multiplex PCR, while the TCRdb copy is restricted to in-frame clones and leaves out a portion. The data hold 72,000 or so clones, with around two thirds observed a single time. The record originates from a study of cytomegalovirus exposure and HLA in healthy donors. V was pared by 5 bases and J by 7 bases, with 17 bases between. CDR3 size: 14 residues. Germline V gene lookup returns CDR1 SGHTA and CDR2 FQGTGA. Study-wide results and limits: 87-base-pair reads could not separate some V segments, including TRBV6-2 and TRBV6-3. The study assumed roughly uniform donor sequencing depth for presence/absence analyses.

Sample: PBMCs. The V and J genes are TRBV7-3 and TRBJ1-1; TRBD1 is a possible D gene (6 bases). The clonotype was recovered from a human donor in good health. The DNA of the CDR3 is TGTGCCAGCAGCCCTCAACCCGACAGGCTTGAAGCTTTCTTT. It yields the protein CASSPQPDRLEAFF.